What follows is one T cell receptor beta chain and its context. Its antigen is as yet unknown. Germline CDR1 and CDR2: LGHNA and YNFKEQ. V lost 0 bases to trimming and J lost 2 bases; unmatched junction nucleotides: 2. There are 15 residues in the CDR3. This specimen comes from a study of T cell responses to AZD1222 COVID-19 vaccine. Only in-frame clones appear in the TCRdb table, and some are missing; sequencing was by immunoSEQ multiplex PCR. The sample lists roughly 160,000 clones; approximately 88% were seen once. General study points: Donor demographics were predominantly white British with a female majority; clonal diversity may be underestimated.

Source: peripheral blood, taken 28 days after the second AZD1222 dose. The sequence derives from an adult who received the AZD1222 COVID-19 vaccine. The chain recombines TRBV4-2 with TRBJ2-7, with TRBD2 matching 9 bases. In DNA, the CDR3 is TGTGCCAGCAGCCAAGATCTAGCGGGGCCCTACGAGCAGTACTTC. Its protein is CASSQDLAGPYEQYF.